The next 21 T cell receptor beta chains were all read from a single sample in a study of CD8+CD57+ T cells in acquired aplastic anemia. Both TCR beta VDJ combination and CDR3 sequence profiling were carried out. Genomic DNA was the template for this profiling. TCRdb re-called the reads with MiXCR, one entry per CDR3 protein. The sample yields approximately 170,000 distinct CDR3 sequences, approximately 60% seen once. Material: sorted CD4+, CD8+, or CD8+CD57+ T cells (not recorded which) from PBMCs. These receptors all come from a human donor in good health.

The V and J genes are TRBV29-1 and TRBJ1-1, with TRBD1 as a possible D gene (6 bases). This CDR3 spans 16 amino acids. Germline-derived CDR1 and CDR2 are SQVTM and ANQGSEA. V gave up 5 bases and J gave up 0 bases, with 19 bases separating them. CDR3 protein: CSVPSGGGPMNTEAFF. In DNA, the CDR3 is TGCAGCGTTCCCTCCGGGGGGGGGCCGATGAACACTGAAGCTTTCTTT.

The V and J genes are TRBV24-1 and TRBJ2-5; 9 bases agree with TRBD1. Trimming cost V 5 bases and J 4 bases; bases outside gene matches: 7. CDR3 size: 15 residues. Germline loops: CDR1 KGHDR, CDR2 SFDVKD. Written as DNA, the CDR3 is TGTGCCACCAGTGTCGGGACAGGGTCGGGAGAGACCCAGTACTTC. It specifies CATSVGTGSGETQYF.

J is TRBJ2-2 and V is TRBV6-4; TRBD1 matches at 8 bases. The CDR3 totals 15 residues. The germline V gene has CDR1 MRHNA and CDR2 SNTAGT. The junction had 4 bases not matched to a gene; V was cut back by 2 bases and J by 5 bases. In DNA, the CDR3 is TGTGCCAGCAGTGACAAGACAGGGGAAACCGGGGAGCTGTTTTTT. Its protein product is CASSDKTGETGELFF.

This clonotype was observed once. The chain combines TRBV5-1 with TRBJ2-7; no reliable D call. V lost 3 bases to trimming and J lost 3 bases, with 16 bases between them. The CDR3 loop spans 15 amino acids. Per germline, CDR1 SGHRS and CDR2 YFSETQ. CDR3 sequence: CASSSATLSYYEQYF. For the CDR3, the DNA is TGCGCCAGCAGCTCAGCCACGCTCAGTTACTACGAGCAGTACTTC.

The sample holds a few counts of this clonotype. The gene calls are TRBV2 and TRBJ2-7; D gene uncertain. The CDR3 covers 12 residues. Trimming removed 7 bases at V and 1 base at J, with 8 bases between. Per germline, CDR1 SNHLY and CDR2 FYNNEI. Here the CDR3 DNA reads TGTGCCAGCAATCCGACGTCCTACGAGCAGTACTTC. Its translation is CASNPTSYEQYF.

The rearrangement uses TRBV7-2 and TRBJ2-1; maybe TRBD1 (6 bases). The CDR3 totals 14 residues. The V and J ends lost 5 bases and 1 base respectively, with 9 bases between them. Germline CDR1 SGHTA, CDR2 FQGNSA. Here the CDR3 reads CASSPGVSYNEQFF. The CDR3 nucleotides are TGTGCCAGCAGCCCAGGGGTATCCTACAATGAGCAGTTCTTC.

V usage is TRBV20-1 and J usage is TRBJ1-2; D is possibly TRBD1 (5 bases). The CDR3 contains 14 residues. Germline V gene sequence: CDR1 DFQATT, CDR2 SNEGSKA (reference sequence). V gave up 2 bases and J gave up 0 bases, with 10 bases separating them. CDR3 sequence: CSARQGVTNYGYTF. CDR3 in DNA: TGCAGTGCTAGACAGGGAGTGACTAACTATGGCTACACCTTC.

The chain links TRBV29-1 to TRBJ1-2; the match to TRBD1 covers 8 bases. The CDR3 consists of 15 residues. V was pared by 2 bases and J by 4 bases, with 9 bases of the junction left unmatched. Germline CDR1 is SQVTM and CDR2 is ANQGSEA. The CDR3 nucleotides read TGCAGCGTTGAATGGGCAGGGGGCTTTGGCTATGGCTACACCTTC. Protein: CSVEWAGGFGYGYTF.

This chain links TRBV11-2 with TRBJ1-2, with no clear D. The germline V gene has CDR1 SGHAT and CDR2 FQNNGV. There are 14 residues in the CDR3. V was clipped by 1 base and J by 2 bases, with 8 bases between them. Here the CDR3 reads CASSLGPMNYGYTF. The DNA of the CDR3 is TGTGCCAGCAGCTTAGGGCCCATGAACTATGGCTACACCTTC.

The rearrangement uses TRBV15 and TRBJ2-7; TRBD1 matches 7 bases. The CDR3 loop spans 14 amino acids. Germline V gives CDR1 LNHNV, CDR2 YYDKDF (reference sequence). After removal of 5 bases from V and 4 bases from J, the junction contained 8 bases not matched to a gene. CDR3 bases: TGTGCCACCAGCCGGGGACAGAAACAATACGAGCAGTACTTC. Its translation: CATSRGQKQYEQYF.

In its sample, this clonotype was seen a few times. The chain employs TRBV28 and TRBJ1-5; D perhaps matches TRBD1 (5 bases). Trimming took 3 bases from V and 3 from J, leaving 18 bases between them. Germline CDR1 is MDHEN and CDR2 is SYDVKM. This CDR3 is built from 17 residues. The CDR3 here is CASSFAGMGRLNQPQHF. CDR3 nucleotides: TGTGCCAGCAGTTTTGCAGGTATGGGACGGCTCAATCAGCCCCAGCATTTT.

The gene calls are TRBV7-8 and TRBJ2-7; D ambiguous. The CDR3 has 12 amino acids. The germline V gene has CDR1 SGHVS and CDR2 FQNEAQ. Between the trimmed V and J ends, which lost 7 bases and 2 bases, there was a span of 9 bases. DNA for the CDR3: TGTGCCAGCATCTCCAAGCCCTACGAGCAGTACTTC. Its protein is CASISKPYEQYF.

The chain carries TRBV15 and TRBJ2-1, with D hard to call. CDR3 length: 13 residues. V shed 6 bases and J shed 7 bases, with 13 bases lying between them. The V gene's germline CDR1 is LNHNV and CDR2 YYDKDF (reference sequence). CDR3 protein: CATRMRSGNEQFF. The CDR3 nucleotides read TGTGCCACCAGGATGAGATCCGGGAATGAGCAGTTCTTC.

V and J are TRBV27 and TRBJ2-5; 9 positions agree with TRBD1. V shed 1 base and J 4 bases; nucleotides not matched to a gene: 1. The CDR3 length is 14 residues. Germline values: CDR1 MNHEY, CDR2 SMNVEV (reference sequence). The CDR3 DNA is TGTGCCAGCAGTTTATTGACAGGGGGAGAGACCCAGTACTTC. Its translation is CASSLLTGGETQYF.

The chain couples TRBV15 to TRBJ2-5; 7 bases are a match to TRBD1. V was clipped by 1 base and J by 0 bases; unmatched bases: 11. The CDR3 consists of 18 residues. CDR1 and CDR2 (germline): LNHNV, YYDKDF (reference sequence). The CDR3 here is CATSRVWTGERDQETQYF. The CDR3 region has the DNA TGTGCCACCAGCAGAGTGTGGACAGGAGAGAGGGACCAAGAGACCCAGTACTTC.

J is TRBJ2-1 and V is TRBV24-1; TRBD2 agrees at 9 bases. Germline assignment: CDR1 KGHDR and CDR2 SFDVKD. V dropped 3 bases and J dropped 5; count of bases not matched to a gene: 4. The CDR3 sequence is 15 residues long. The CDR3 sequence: CATSDPSGGHNEQFF. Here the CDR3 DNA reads TGTGCCACCAGTGATCCCAGCGGGGGGCACAATGAGCAGTTCTTC.

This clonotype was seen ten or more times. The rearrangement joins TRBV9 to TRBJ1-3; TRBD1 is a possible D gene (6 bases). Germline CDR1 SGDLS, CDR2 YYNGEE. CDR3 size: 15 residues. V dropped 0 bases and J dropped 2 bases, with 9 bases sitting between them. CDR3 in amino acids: CASSVEGGAGNTIYF. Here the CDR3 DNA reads TGTGCCAGCAGCGTAGAGGGGGGAGCTGGAAACACCATATATTTT.

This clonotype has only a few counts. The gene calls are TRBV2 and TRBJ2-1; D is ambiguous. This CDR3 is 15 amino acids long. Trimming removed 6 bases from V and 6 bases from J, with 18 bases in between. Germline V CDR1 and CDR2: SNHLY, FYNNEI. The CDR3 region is CASRRAVASSNEQFF. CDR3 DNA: TGTGCCAGCAGACGCGCCGTCGCAAGCAGCAATGAGCAGTTCTTC.

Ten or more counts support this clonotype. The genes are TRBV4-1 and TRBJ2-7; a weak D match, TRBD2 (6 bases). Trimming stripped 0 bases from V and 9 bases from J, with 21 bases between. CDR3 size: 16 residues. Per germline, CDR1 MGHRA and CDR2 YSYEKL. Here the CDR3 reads CASSQEPRDSANGQYF. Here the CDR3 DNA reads TGCGCCAGCAGCCAAGAACCCAGGGACTCAGCTAACGGGCAGTACTTC.

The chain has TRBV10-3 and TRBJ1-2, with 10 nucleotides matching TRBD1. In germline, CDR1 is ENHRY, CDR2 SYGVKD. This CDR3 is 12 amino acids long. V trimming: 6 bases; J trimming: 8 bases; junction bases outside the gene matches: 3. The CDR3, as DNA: TGTGCCATCAGGGGACAGGGGCAAGGCTACACCTTC. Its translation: CAIRGQGQGYTF.

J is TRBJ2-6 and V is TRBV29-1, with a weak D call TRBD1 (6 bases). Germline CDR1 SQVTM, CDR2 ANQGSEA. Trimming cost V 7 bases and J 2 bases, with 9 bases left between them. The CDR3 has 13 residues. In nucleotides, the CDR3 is TGCAGCGCGCGGACAGCTGGGGCCAACGTCCTGACTTTC. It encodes CSARTAGANVLTF.